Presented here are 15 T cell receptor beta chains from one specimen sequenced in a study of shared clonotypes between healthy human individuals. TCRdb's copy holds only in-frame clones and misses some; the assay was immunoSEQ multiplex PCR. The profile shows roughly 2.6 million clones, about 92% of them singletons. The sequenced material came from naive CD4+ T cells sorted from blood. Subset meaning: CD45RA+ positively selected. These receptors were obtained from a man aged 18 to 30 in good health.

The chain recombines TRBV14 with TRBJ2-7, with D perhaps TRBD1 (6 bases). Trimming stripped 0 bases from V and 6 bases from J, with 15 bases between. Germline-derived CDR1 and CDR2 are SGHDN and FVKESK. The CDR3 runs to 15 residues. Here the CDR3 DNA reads TGTGCCAGCAGCCAAGACCCGGGACAATGGAGCGAGCAGTACTTC. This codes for CASSQDPGQWSEQYF.

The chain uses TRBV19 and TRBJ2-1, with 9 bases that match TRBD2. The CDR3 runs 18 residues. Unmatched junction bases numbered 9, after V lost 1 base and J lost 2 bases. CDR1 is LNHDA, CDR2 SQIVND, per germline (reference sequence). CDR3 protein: CASSIGLAGLPTYNEQFF. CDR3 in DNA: TGTGCCAGTAGTATAGGCCTAGCGGGGTTACCAACCTACAATGAGCAGTTCTTC.

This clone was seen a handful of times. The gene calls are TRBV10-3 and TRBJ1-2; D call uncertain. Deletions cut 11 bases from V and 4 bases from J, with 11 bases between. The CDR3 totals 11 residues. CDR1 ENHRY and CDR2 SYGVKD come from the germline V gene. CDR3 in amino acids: CAALDGYGYTF. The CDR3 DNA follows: TGTGCCGCCCTAGATGGCTATGGCTACACCTTC.

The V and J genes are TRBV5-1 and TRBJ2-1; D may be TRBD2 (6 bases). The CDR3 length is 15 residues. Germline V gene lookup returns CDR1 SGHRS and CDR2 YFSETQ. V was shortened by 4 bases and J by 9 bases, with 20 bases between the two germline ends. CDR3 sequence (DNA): TGCGCCAGCAGCGAAACCCGTGGGCGGGGTACTGAGCAGTTCTTC. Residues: CASSETRGRGTEQFF.

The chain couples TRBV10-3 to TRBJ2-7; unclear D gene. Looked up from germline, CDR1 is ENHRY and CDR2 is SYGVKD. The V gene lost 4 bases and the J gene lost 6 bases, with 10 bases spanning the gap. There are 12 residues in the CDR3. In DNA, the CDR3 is TGTGCCATCAGTGCGGTGGGCGTCGAGCAGTACTTC. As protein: CAISAVGVEQYF.

CDR3 sequence reads: CASSLTTVNYGYTF. CDR3 in DNA: TGTGCCAGCAGTTTGACAACAGTTAACTATGGCTACACCTTC. V usage is TRBV28 and J usage is TRBJ1-2; no clear D. V was trimmed by 3 bases and J by 1 base, leaving 9 bases between them. Germline V CDR1 and CDR2: MDHEN, SYDVKM. The CDR3 loop spans 14 amino acids.

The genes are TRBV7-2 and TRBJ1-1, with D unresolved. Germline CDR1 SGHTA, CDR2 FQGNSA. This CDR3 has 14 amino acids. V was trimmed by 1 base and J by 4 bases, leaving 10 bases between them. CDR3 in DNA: TGTGCCAGCAGCTTAGAGGGAGGTGGCACTGAAGCTTTCTTT. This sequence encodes CASSLEGGGTEAFF.

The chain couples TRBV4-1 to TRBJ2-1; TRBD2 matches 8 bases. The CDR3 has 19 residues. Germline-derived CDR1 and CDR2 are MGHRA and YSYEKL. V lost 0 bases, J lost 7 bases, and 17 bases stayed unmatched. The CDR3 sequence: CASSQEGALGLAGLNEQFF. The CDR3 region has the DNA TGCGCCAGCAGCCAAGAGGGGGCCCTAGGGCTAGCGGGCCTAAATGAGCAGTTCTTC.

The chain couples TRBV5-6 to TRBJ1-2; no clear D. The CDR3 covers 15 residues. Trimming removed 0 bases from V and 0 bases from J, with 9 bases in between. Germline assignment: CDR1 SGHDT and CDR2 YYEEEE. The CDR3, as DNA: TGTGCCAGCAGCTTGGGGCCCAGCGCTAACTATGGCTACACCTTC. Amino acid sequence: CASSLGPSANYGYTF.

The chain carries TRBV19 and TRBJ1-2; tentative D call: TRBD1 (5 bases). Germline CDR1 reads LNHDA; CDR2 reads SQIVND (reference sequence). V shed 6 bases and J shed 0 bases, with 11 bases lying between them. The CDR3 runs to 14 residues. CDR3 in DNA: TGTGCCAGTAGACAGGACCGTTCTAACTATGGCTACACCTTC. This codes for CASRQDRSNYGYTF. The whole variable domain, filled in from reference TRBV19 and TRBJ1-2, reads DGGITQSPKYLFRKEGQNVTLSCEQNLNHDAMYWYRQDPGQGLRLIYYSQIVNDFQKGDIAEGYSVSREKKESFPLTVTSAQKNPTAFYLCASRQDRSNYGYTFGSGTRLTVV.

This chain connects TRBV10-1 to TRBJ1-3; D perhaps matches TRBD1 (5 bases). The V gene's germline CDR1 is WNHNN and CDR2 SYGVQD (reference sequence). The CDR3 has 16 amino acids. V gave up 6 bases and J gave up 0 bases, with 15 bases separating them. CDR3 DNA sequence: TGCGCCAGCAGCGACGACCGGACAAGCTCTGGAAACACCATATATTTT. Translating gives CASSDDRTSSGNTIYF.

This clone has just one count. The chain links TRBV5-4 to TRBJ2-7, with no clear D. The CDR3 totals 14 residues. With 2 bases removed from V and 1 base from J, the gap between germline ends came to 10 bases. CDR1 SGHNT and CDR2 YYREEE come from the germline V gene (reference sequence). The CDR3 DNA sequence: TGTGCCAGCAGCTTTCAAGGCACTTCCTACGAGCAGTACTTC. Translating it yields CASSFQGTSYEQYF.

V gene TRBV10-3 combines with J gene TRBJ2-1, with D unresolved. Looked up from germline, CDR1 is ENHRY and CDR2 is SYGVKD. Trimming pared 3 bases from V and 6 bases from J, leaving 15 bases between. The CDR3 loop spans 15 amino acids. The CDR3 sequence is CAISELVVSANEQFF. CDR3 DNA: TGTGCCATCAGTGAACTGGTAGTAAGTGCCAATGAGCAGTTCTTC.

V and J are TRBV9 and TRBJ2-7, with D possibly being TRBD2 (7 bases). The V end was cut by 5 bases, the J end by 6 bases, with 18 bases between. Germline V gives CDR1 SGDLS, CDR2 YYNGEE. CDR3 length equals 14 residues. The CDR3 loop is CASSSGGGAGEQYF. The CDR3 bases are TGTGCCAGCAGTTCCGGTGGGGGGGCCGGCGAGCAGTACTTC.

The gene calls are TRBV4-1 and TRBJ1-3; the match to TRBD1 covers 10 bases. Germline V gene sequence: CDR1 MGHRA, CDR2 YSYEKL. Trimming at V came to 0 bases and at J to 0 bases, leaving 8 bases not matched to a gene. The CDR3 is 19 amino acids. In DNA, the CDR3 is TGCGCCAGCAGCCAAGACAGCGGGACAGGGGACACCTCTGGAAACACCATATATTTT. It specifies CASSQDSGTGDTSGNTIYF.